The 32 T cell receptor beta chains reported below all come from one sample, sequenced in a study of T-cell reconstitution after alpha-beta-depleted transplantation in children. Preparation of the TCRbeta library used unique molecular identifiers. One entry per CDR3 protein, called by TCRdb with MiXCR from the PCR reads. The profile shows hundreds of thousands of distinct CDR3 sequences, roughly 17% of them singletons. Here the sequenced sample was PBMCs from the stem cell graft donor, taken from the stem cell graft. These receptors were taken from a human donor who donated a stem cell graft to a child with acute myeloid leukemia.

The chain uses TRBV12-3 or TRBV12-4 and TRBJ1-2, with D unresolved. This CDR3 has 15 amino acids. Trimming stripped 3 bases from V and 2 bases from J, with 13 bases between. The CDR3 nucleotides are TGTGCCAGCAGTTTGCCAGGTGATACCAACTATGGCTACACCTTC. Amino acids: CASSLPGDTNYGYTF.

The rearrangement links TRBV12-5 to TRBJ2-2; D perhaps matches TRBD1 (5 bases). In germline, CDR1 is LGHNT, CDR2 FRNRAP. The CDR3 loop spans 16 amino acids. The V end was cut by 7 bases, the J end by 4 bases, with 19 bases between. CDR3 sequence reads: CASAFGVGDGTGELFF. The CDR3 DNA follows: TGTGCTAGTGCTTTTGGGGTAGGGGATGGCACCGGGGAGCTGTTTTTT.

Concerning this clonotype itself: A much more abundant neighbour one base away suggests this may be a read error. The chain uses TRBV20-1 and TRBJ2-5; D is undetermined. CDR1 DFQATT and CDR2 SNEGSKA come from the germline V gene (reference sequence). The CDR3 is 12 amino acids. Deletions cut 3 bases from V and 7 bases from J, with 12 bases between. The DNA for the CDR3 is TGCAGTGCTAGTAGTAGCCCAGGGACCCAGTACTTC. It is translated as CSASSSPGTQYF.

Only one count was recorded for this clonotype. The V call is TRBV7-2, the J call TRBJ2-7; D not resolved. Germline lookup yields CDR1 SGHTA and CDR2 FQGNSA. The CDR3 spans 16 residues. V was clipped by 1 base and J by 0 bases, with 13 bases between them. The CDR3 DNA reads as TGTGCCAGCAGCTTAGAAATTGACCTCTACTCCTACGAGCAGTACTTC. It specifies CASSLEIDLYSYEQYF.

This clonotype was seen a handful of times. This chain connects TRBV5-1 to TRBJ2-1, with 13 bases that match TRBD2. Germline V gene data show CDR1 as SGHRS and CDR2 as YFSETQ. Trimming removed 4 bases from V and 0 bases from J; junction bases left unmatched: 4. This CDR3 spans 17 amino acids. CDR3 in DNA: TGCGCCAGCAGCGGGGGACTAGCGGGACGCTCCTACAATGAGCAGTTCTTC. Its translation is CASSGGLAGRSYNEQFF.

For the CDR3, the DNA is TGTGCCAGCAGCCCCAGGGACGGCTGCTATGGCTACACCTTC. Residues: CASSPRDGCYGYTF. The chain recombines TRBV5-5 with TRBJ1-2; D is perhaps TRBD1 (5 bases). V was cut by 4 bases and J by 4 bases, with 14 bases left in between. CDR3 size: 14 residues. CDR1 is SGHKS, CDR2 YYEKEE, per germline (reference sequence). Full variable domain (remainder filled in from reference TRBV5-5 and TRBJ1-2): DAGVTQSPTHLIKTRGQQVTLRCSPISGHKSVSWYQQVLGQGPQFIFQYYEKEERGRGNFPDRFSARQFPNYSSELNVNALLLGDSALYLCASSPRDGCYGYTFGSGTRLTVV.

The chain combines TRBV6-1 with TRBJ2-1; D gene ambiguous. The ends were cut back, 2 bases at V and 8 bases at J, with 13 bases in the middle. The CDR3 is 14 amino acids. Looked up from germline, CDR1 is MNHNS and CDR2 is SASEGT. CDR3 sequence reads: CASSETRRGDEQFF. In DNA, the CDR3 is TGTGCCAGCAGTGAAACACGGCGTGGTGATGAGCAGTTCTTC.

This clonotype has just a few counts. V is TRBV7-9 and J is TRBJ2-7; 8 bases agree with TRBD1. With 8 bases clipped from V and 3 bases from J, the junction kept 6 bases outside the gene matches. CDR1 and CDR2 (germline): SEHNR, FQNEAQ (reference sequence). The CDR3 loop spans 13 amino acids. This CDR3 reads CASSGGQGYEQYF. In DNA form, the CDR3 reads TGTGCCAGCTCAGGTGGACAGGGCTACGAGCAGTACTTC.

This clonotype was seen a handful of times. This rearrangement joins TRBV4-1 to TRBJ1-2; the D is unclear. This CDR3 contains 14 residues. Trimming took 1 base from V and 4 from J, leaving 10 bases between them. Germline CDR1 MGHRA, CDR2 YSYEKL. The chain's CDR3 is CASSQGPIFYGYTF. DNA for the CDR3: TGCGCCAGCAGCCAAGGGCCTATCTTCTATGGCTACACCTTC.

The rearrangement joins TRBV7-2 to TRBJ1-5, with 7 nucleotides matching TRBD1. J was trimmed by 16 bases and V by 5 bases; bases with no gene match: 20. Per germline, CDR1 SGHTA and CDR2 FQGNSA. This CDR3 is built from 15 residues. The CDR3 reads CASSEITGAISYQHF. The DNA for the CDR3 is TGTGCCAGCAGCGAAATAACAGGGGCAATCAGCTATCAACATTTT.

J is TRBJ2-1 and V is TRBV3-1, with TRBD2 matching 9 bases. The length of the CDR3 is 15 residues. CDR1 is LGHDT, CDR2 YNNKEL, per germline (reference sequence). The trim removed 1 base at V and 3 bases at J, leaving 1 base unmatched. The CDR3 protein is CASSQATSGYNEQFF. CDR3 coding DNA: TGTGCCAGCAGCCAAGCGACTAGCGGCTACAATGAGCAGTTCTTC.

The chain employs TRBV7-2 and TRBJ2-5; no firm D call. Per the germline V gene, CDR1 is SGHTA and CDR2 is FQGNSA. The V and J ends lost 4 bases and 1 base respectively, with 10 bases between them. This CDR3 is 14 amino acids long. The CDR3 protein is CASSSAGPQETQYF. CDR3 sequence (DNA): TGTGCCAGCAGCTCAGCCGGGCCCCAAGAGACCCAGTACTTC.

This clonotype was seen a handful of times. The rearrangement links TRBV5-1 to TRBJ1-4, with D possibly TRBD1 on 5 matching bases. Germline CDR1 and CDR2: SGHRS and YFSETQ. The CDR3 has 16 residues. Trimming shortened V by 1 base and J by 4 bases, and 14 bases separated the two germline ends. The CDR3 spells CASSLSPQGGNEKLFF. In DNA, the CDR3 is TGCGCCAGCAGCTTGTCCCCGCAGGGTGGTAATGAAAAACTGTTTTTT. Using reference TRBV5-1 and TRBJ1-4 for the parts outside the CDR3, the full variable domain is KAGVTQTPRYLIKTRGQQVTLSCSPISGHRSVSWYQQTPGQGLQFLFEYFSETQRNKGNFPGRFSGRQFSNSRSEMNVSTLELGDSALYLCASSLSPQGGNEKLFFGSGTQLSVL.

The chain has TRBV6-5 and TRBJ2-1; tentative D call: TRBD1 (6 bases). CDR3 length: 17 residues. Trimming stripped 6 bases from V and 3 bases from J, with 21 bases between. Germline V gene data show CDR1 as MNHEY and CDR2 as SVGAGI. The CDR3 DNA sequence: TGTGCCAGCAGCCACCCCGACAGGTGGGGGCTCTACAATGAGCAGTTCTTC. It specifies CASSHPDRWGLYNEQFF.

This clonotype came up a few times. The chain recombines TRBV20-1 with TRBJ2-7, with D possibly matching TRBD2 (5 bases). Trimming took off 4 bases at V and 2 bases at J, with 18 bases between the two ends. Germline lookup yields CDR1 DFQATT and CDR2 SNEGSKA (reference sequence). The CDR3 totals 15 residues. The CDR3 protein is CSATGPRERTYEQYV. The CDR3 DNA is TGCAGTGCTACCGGACCCCGGGAAAGGACCTACGAGCAGTACGTC.

This clonotype appeared many times. This sequence joins TRBV20-1 and TRBJ1-5; unclear D gene. This CDR3 region has 15 residues. The V end lost 3 bases, the J end lost 2 bases, and 14 bases lay between the germline ends. From germline, CDR1 is DFQATT and CDR2 SNEGSKA (reference sequence). CDR3 DNA sequence: TGCAGTGCTAGTAAGAGTGTCTTCGGCAATCAGCCCCAGCATTTT. Translated: CSASKSVFGNQPQHF.

This clonotype turned up a few times. The rearrangement links TRBV5-1 to TRBJ1-1; TRBD1 might be the D (5 bases). The ends were cut back, 0 bases at V and 4 bases at J, with 13 bases in the middle. The CDR3 loop spans 15 amino acids. The germline gives CDR1 SGHRS, CDR2 YFSETQ. CDR3 bases: TGCGCCAGCAGCTTGGATGGGGGGGTTGCCACTGAAGCTTTCTTT. Its translation: CASSLDGGVATEAFF. Full variable domain (rest looked up from reference TRBV5-1 and TRBJ1-1): KAGVTQTPRYLIKTRGQQVTLSCSPISGHRSVSWYQQTPGQGLQFLFEYFSETQRNKGNFPGRFSGRQFSNSRSEMNVSTLELGDSALYLCASSLDGGVATEAFFGQGTRLTVV.

This clonotype was found many times. V gene TRBV29-1 combines with J gene TRBJ1-2; D gene ambiguous. V lost 7 bases, J lost 7 bases, and 19 bases lay in between. Germline CDR1 is SQVTM and CDR2 is ANQGSEA. The CDR3 is 13 residues long. CDR3 coding DNA: TGCAGCGCCGTAACAACAGTAATTCCTGGCTACACCTTC. The encoded protein is CSAVTTVIPGYTF.

The CDR3 DNA is TGCAGTGCTAGCCGGGGGGGCGTCCACAATGAGCAGTTCTTC. Translating it yields CSASRGGVHNEQFF. This rearrangement joins TRBV20-1 to TRBJ2-1; 8 bases map to TRBD2. This CDR3 has 14 residues. The germline V gene has CDR1 DFQATT and CDR2 SNEGSKA (reference sequence). The trim removed 3 bases at V and 5 bases at J, leaving 6 bases unmatched.

This clonotype was found many times. The V gene is TRBV6-5, the J gene TRBJ2-2, with D perhaps matching TRBD1 (5 bases). The CDR3 covers 12 residues. From germline, CDR1 is MNHEY and CDR2 SVGAGI. Trimming took 6 bases from V and 9 from J, leaving 11 bases between them. The CDR3 DNA reads TGTGCCAGCAGCCAGACAGAGCGGGAGCTGTTTTTT. It yields the protein CASSQTERELFF.

The rearrangement uses TRBV28 and TRBJ2-6, with TRBD1 identical over 8 bases. The V segment lost 3 bases and the J segment 0 bases; nucleotides outside the gene matches: 4. The CDR3 is 17 residues long. CDR1 and CDR2 (germline): MDHEN, SYDVKM. This CDR3 is CASSLAGQDSGANVLTF. The CDR3 nucleotides are TGTGCCAGCAGTTTGGCGGGACAGGACTCTGGGGCCAACGTCCTGACTTTC. Using reference TRBV28 and TRBJ2-6 for the parts outside the CDR3, the full variable domain is DVKVTQSSRYLVKRTGEKVFLECVQDMDHENMFWYRQDPGLGLRLIYFSYDVKMKEKGDIPEGYSVSREKKERFSLILESASTNQTSMYLCASSLAGQDSGANVLTFGAGSRLTVL.

In this sample, this clonotype turned up a few times. CDR3 protein: CASSVEGSYYNEQFF. The CDR3 DNA follows: TGTGCCAGCAGCGTCGAGGGAAGCTACTACAATGAGCAGTTCTTC. The V gene is TRBV9, the J gene TRBJ2-1; TRBD2 might be the D (5 bases). The CDR3 has 15 amino acids. V lost 2 bases and J 3 bases, leaving 12 bases between the germline ends. Per the germline V gene, CDR1 is SGDLS and CDR2 is YYNGEE. The whole variable domain, remainder taken from reference TRBV9 and TRBJ2-1, is DSGVTQTPKHLITATGQRVTLRCSPRSGDLSVYWYQQSLDQGLQFLIQYYNGEERAKGNILERFSAQQFPDLHSELNLSSLELGDSALYFCASSVEGSYYNEQFFGPGTRLTVL.

At least ten counts were recorded for this clonotype. The CDR3 spells CSASPGGSTDTQYF. The DNA of the CDR3 is TGCAGTGCTAGCCCGGGGGGAAGCACAGATACGCAGTATTTT. The rearrangement uses TRBV20-1 and TRBJ2-3; 7 nucleotides align to TRBD2. The CDR3 has 14 residues. Trimming took 3 bases from V and 0 from J; bases not matched to a gene: 3. The germline CDR1 and CDR2 sequences are DFQATT and SNEGSKA (reference sequence).

This clonotype occurred a few times. J is TRBJ1-1 and V is TRBV6-1; D perhaps matches TRBD1 (6 bases). V was clipped by 3 bases and J by 4 bases, with 24 bases between them. The CDR3 consists of 18 residues. Germline CDR1 MNHNS, CDR2 SASEGT. The CDR3 sequence is CASSELGIRLGGFTEAFF. The CDR3 nucleotides read TGTGCCAGCAGTGAGTTGGGTATCCGGCTAGGGGGTTTCACTGAAGCTTTCTTT.

This clonotype was observed at least ten times. V gene TRBV29-1 combines with J gene TRBJ2-1; 9 bases are a match to TRBD1. V lost 4 bases to trimming and J lost 7 bases; unmatched junction nucleotides: 8. CDR1 and CDR2 from the germline V gene are SQVTM and ANQGSEA. The CDR3 is 14 amino acids. The CDR3 is CSVVGTGTSNEQFF. CDR3 bases: TGCAGCGTTGTCGGGACAGGGACGTCTAATGAGCAGTTCTTC.

This clonotype has a count of ten or more. The genes are TRBV4-3 and TRBJ1-5; D is unresolved. The CDR3 length is 16 residues. V was shortened by 0 bases and J by 0 bases, with 9 bases between the two germline ends. Germline CDR1 LGHNA, CDR2 YSLEER. The CDR3 here is CASSQDTVNSNQPQHF. As DNA, the CDR3 is TGCGCCAGCAGCCAAGATACCGTGAATAGCAATCAGCCCCAGCATTTT.

V usage is TRBV6-4 and J usage is TRBJ2-6; tentatively, D is TRBD2 (5 bases). The CDR3 is 16 amino acids. The germline V gene has CDR1 MRHNA and CDR2 SNTAGT. The V end was cut by 5 bases, the J end by 0 bases, with 11 bases between. In DNA form, the CDR3 reads TGTGCCAGCAGTCATGACGGGAACTCTGGGGCCAACGTCCTGACTTTC. This encodes CASSHDGNSGANVLTF.

This clonotype was detected ten times or more. This chain uses TRBV20-1 with TRBJ1-1; D is undetermined. The germline V gene has CDR1 DFQATT and CDR2 SNEGSKA (reference sequence). The CDR3 extends over 14 amino acids. The V and J ends lost 3 bases and 0 bases respectively, with 11 bases between them. CDR3 bases: TGCAGTGCTAGCAAGGAAATCATGAACACTGAAGCTTTCTTT. Its protein product is CSASKEIMNTEAFF.

This clonotype was counted between two and nine times. A junction end diverges from the germline sequence, so it may reflect a read error. The chain couples TRBV7-2 to TRBJ1-5; no clear D gene. Germline loops: CDR1 SGHTA, CDR2 FQGNSA. The CDR3 runs to 14 residues. CDR3 protein: CASSLAGGNQPQQF. In DNA, the CDR3 is TGTGCCAGCAGCTTAGCGGGAGGAAATCAGCCCCAGCAATTT.

This clonotype was counted a few times. The chain combines TRBV12-3 or TRBV12-4 with TRBJ1-4; no clear D gene. There are 11 residues in the CDR3. V was trimmed by 3 bases and J by 14 bases, leaving 10 bases between them. Written as DNA, the CDR3 is TGTGCCAGCAGTTTGTCTAATATGCTGTTTTTT. This codes for CASSLSNMLFF.

In this sample, this clonotype turned up once. This could be a read error, since a much larger clone is one nucleotide away. V and J are TRBV20-1 and TRBJ2-1, with 8 bases aligning to TRBD2. This CDR3 comprises 14 residues. Per germline, CDR1 DFQATT and CDR2 SNEGSKA (reference sequence). The CDR3 DNA is TGCAGTGCTCCCAAGCGGGGGCGAATTAATGAGCATTTCTTC. This encodes CSAPKRGRINEHFF.

This chain links TRBV5-1 with TRBJ1-4; no clear D gene. The CDR3 spans 17 residues. Germline V gene lookup returns CDR1 SGHRS and CDR2 YFSETQ. V was cut by 0 bases and J by 4 bases, with 16 bases left in between. CDR3 DNA: TGCGCCAGCAGCTTGGCCGCGGGAAACCCTGGTAATGAAAAACTGTTTTTT. Translation gives CASSLAAGNPGNEKLFF.